Included here is one TCR beta chain sequence, with context. Its antigen is as yet unknown. A read error may produce the germline difference seen at one junction end. This sample is drawn from a study of T-cell reconstitution after alpha-beta-depleted transplantation in children. Preparation of the TCRbeta library involved a method that used unique molecular identifiers. TCRdb recomputed calls from the PCR reads with MiXCR, one row per CDR3 protein. The sample gives roughly 250,000 distinct CDR3 sequences, just under 8.5% of which show up once; about 6.4% is in the top ten. Whole-study findings and limits: Surviving thymic progenitors and recipient T cells were the source of high TCRbeta diversity at day 60 in some patients. Once a year had passed after transplant, T-cell counts and diversity came mostly from newly produced T cells. Expanded clones from the graft, numbering several hundred, reportedly supplied alpha-beta T cells about two months after transplant.

The TCR comes from a male patient under 18 who had a stem cell transplant for acute lymphoblastic leukemia, so the T cells may come from the graft donor. Source: PBMCs, mostly from graft donor cells, taken 180 days after TCRalphabeta/CD19-depleted stem cell transplant.

CDR3 residues: CAISPPGVGDRSETQYF. The CDR3 coding sequence is TGTGCCATCAGCCCTCCCGGGGTAGGGGATAGATCGGAGACCCAGTACTTC. The gene calls are TRBV4-1 and TRBJ2-5; TRBD1 or TRBD2 may be the D gene (5 bases each). Germline values: CDR1 MGHRA, CDR2 YSYEKL. This CDR3 has 17 amino acids.